Following are 2 T cell receptor beta chains from one sample sequenced in a study of identical twins (dated by TCRdb to 2016 to 2017). The library was obtained by 5' RACE. For sequencing, an Illumina HiSeq 2000 was employed. Starting from the raw public reads, TCRdb applied fastp trimming at Q25, assembled clones with MiXCR and retained in-frame beta chains. Identical CDR3 proteins give one entry, which carries the most common genes and DNA. The sample table lists about 530,000 distinct CDR3 sequences, 20% to 25% of them with a count of one. Approximately 0.48% of the sample goes to the ten largest clones. These data are also associated with another study on yellow fever vaccine responses in identical twins.

Sequencing input: CD4+ T cells sorted from blood. The source is a young woman in good health.

A few counts support this clonotype. This sequence joins TRBV10-3 and TRBJ2-1; D remains unclear. The germline CDR1 and CDR2 sequences are ENHRY and SYGVKD. This CDR3 has 15 residues. Trimming cost V 4 bases and J 0 bases, with 10 bases left between them. The CDR3 loop is CAISGRDGSYNEQFF. The CDR3, as DNA: TGTGCCATCAGTGGTCGAGATGGCTCCTACAATGAGCAGTTCTTC.

In its sample, this clonotype was seen many times. The V gene is TRBV11-2, the J gene TRBJ2-1; D is perhaps TRBD1 or TRBD2 (5 bases each). Germline CDR1 reads SGHAT; CDR2 reads FQNNGV. Trimming took 3 bases from V and 8 from J, leaving 11 bases between them. The CDR3 consists of 13 residues. The CDR3 is CASSLERGYEQFF. The CDR3 DNA follows: TGTGCCAGCAGCTTGGAGAGGGGCTATGAGCAGTTCTTC.